The 16 T cell receptor beta chains presented below share a single source sample, sequenced in a study of shared clonotypes between healthy human individuals. Produced via immunoSEQ multiplex PCR; TCRdb's table is partial and in-frame only. The data contain 2,500,000 or so clones, about nine tenths of them singletons. Sequenced material: naive CD4+ T cells from PBMCs. The sample's subset: CD45RA+ positively selected. The receptors stem from a man aged 18 to 35 in good health. Some clones in this sample may be carry-over from other donors' samples.

The rearrangement links TRBV7-8 to TRBJ2-5, with 8 positions matching TRBD1. In germline, CDR1 is SGHVS, CDR2 FQNEAQ. Trimming removed 0 bases from V and 4 bases from J; junction bases left unmatched: 10. This CDR3 comprises 17 residues. The CDR3 sequence is CASSLAPGQGGRETQYF. The CDR3 nucleotides are TGTGCCAGCAGCTTAGCCCCCGGACAGGGTGGAAGAGAGACCCAGTACTTC.

The rearrangement joins TRBV6-6 to TRBJ2-2; 7 positions match TRBD1. Germline lookup yields CDR1 MNHNY and CDR2 SVGAGI (reference sequence). The J segment lost 3 bases and the V segment lost 5 bases, leaving 6 bases of the junction unmatched. The CDR3 sequence is 15 residues long. The CDR3: CASSIRDSHTGELFF. The CDR3 DNA follows: TGTGCCAGCAGTATCCGGGACAGTCACACCGGGGAGCTGTTTTTT.

The chain couples TRBV6-6 to TRBJ2-5; a weak D match, TRBD1 (6 bases). Germline CDR1 reads MNHNY; CDR2 reads SVGAGI (reference sequence). This CDR3 is built from 14 residues. With 6 bases removed from V and 5 bases from J, the gap between germline ends came to 16 bases. CDR3 protein: CASSPRGRGETQYF. Here the CDR3 DNA reads TGTGCCAGCAGCCCCAGGGGTAGAGGCGAGACCCAGTACTTC.

This clone was detected only a few times. The chain joins TRBV28 to TRBJ1-5; D gene ambiguous. The CDR3 is 12 amino acids. The germline V and J ends were trimmed by 6 bases and 7 bases, with 10 bases remaining between them. The germline V gene has CDR1 MDHEN and CDR2 SYDVKM. The CDR3 sequence: CASSQSYQPQHF. DNA for the CDR3: TGTGCCAGCAGCCAGAGTTACCAGCCCCAGCATTTT.

This clone was observed a handful of times. As DNA, the CDR3 is TGTGCCAGCAGACGGGGCAATCAGCCCCAGCATTTT. It yields the protein CASRRGNQPQHF. The V and J genes are TRBV2 and TRBJ1-5, with unresolved D. From germline, CDR1 is SNHLY and CDR2 FYNNEI. V dropped 6 bases and J dropped 2 bases, with 5 bases sitting between them. The length of the CDR3 is 12 residues.

This chain connects TRBV11-3 to TRBJ2-1; 7 nucleotides align to TRBD1. CDR1 is SGHNT, CDR2 YENEEA, per germline. Trimming at V came to 1 base and at J to 8 bases, leaving 8 bases not matched to a gene. The length of the CDR3 is 15 residues. The CDR3 region has the DNA TGTGCCAGCAGCTTAGGACAGGGACGTATCGATGAGCAGTTCTTC. This codes for CASSLGQGRIDEQFF.

The chain is built from TRBV7-9 and TRBJ2-7; 11 bases are a match to TRBD2. The CDR3 covers 15 residues. The germline gives CDR1 SEHNR, CDR2 FQNEAQ (reference sequence). Trimming at V came to 5 bases and at J to 4 bases, leaving 7 bases not matched to a gene. CDR3 bases: TGTGCCAGCAGCCTACGGACTAGCGGGCAATACGAGCAGTACTTC. It codes for CASSLRTSGQYEQYF. The full variable domain, in which reference TRBV7-9 and TRBJ2-7 provide the parts outside the CDR3, is DTGVSQNPRHKITKRGQNVTFRCDPISEHNRLYWYRQTLGQGPEFLTYFQNEAQLEKSRLLSDRFSAERPKGSFSTLEIQRTEQGDSAMYLCASSLRTSGQYEQYFGPGTRLTVT.

CDR3 in DNA: TGTGCCAGCAGCTTCCCTAGCGGGAGGGTAAAAACCGGGGAGCTGTTTTTT. Its translation is CASSFPSGRVKTGELFF. V is TRBV11-2 and J is TRBJ2-2; 12 positions agree with TRBD2. Germline CDR1 reads SGHAT; CDR2 reads FQNNGV. The CDR3 length is 17 residues. V shed 3 bases and J 5 bases; nucleotides not matched to a gene: 7.

The chain recombines TRBV7-2 with TRBJ2-4, with D unresolved. V was clipped by 3 bases and J by 6 bases, with 9 bases between them. This CDR3 has 13 amino acids. CDR1 and CDR2 (germline): SGHTA, FQGNSA. The CDR3: CASSFSGSNIQYF. The CDR3 nucleotides read TGTGCCAGCAGCTTTAGTGGATCAAACATTCAGTACTTC.

This chain links TRBV5-3 with TRBJ1-2; possibly TRBD1 for D (6 bases). TRBV5-3 falls under the ORF class, with uncertain function. Trimming left V 1 base short and J 4 bases short, with 8 bases between. This CDR3 is 13 amino acids long. CDR3 protein: CARSLQGPYGYTF. The CDR3 bases are TGTGCCAGAAGCTTGCAGGGGCCCTATGGCTACACCTTC.

The chain couples TRBV13 to TRBJ1-1, with D maybe TRBD1 (5 bases). This CDR3 is built from 16 residues. Trimming stripped 4 bases from V and 2 bases from J, with 17 bases between. Germline assignment: CDR1 PRHDT and CDR2 FYEKMQ (reference sequence). The CDR3 DNA reads TGTGCCAGCAGCTCCGCCGTCGGAGGGGAAAACACTGAAGCTTTCTTT. Protein sequence: CASSSAVGGENTEAFF.

The chain links TRBV28 to TRBJ1-5, with 7 bases fitting TRBD1. The length of the CDR3 is 18 residues. The germline CDR1 and CDR2 sequences are MDHEN and SYDVKM. The J segment lost 0 bases and the V segment lost 5 bases, leaving 13 bases of the junction unmatched. CDR3 DNA sequence: TGTGCCAGCAGTCTCTCCGGGACAGCTGACTATAGCAATCAGCCCCAGCATTTT. This gives the protein CASSLSGTADYSNQPQHF.

V usage is TRBV7-2 and J usage is TRBJ2-2; TRBD1 or TRBD2 may be the D gene (6 bases each). V lost 6 bases to trimming and J lost 6 bases, with 23 bases between them. The CDR3 extends over 17 amino acids. Germline lookup yields CDR1 SGHTA and CDR2 FQGNSA. For the CDR3, the DNA is TGTGCCAGCAGTCTCAATAGGGGGTCTAGCGTTTCCGGGGAGCTGTTTTTT. Amino acid sequence: CASSLNRGSSVSGELFF.

The chain joins TRBV5-1 to TRBJ2-3; maybe TRBD2 (5 bases). V was cut by 0 bases and J by 0 bases, with 11 bases left in between. Per germline, CDR1 SGHRS and CDR2 YFSETQ. The CDR3 totals 16 residues. CDR3 bases: TGCGCCAGCAGCTTGGGTCTAGCCCTCAGCACAGATACGCAGTATTTT. Translated: CASSLGLALSTDTQYF.

This clone was found once. This rearrangement joins TRBV7-9 to TRBJ2-7; D is undetermined. This CDR3 is built from 13 residues. Germline V gene sequence: CDR1 SEHNR, CDR2 FQNEAQ (reference sequence). V lost 5 bases to trimming and J lost 3 bases, with 11 bases between them. The CDR3 coding sequence is TGTGCCAGCAGCGATGACCAACTCTACGAGCAGTACTTC. Translating it yields CASSDDQLYEQYF. Drawing the rest from reference TRBV7-9 and TRBJ2-7, the complete variable domain is DTGVSQNPRHKITKRGQNVTFRCDPISEHNRLYWYRQTLGQGPEFLTYFQNEAQLEKSRLLSDRFSAERPKGSFSTLEIQRTEQGDSAMYLCASSDDQLYEQYFGPGTRLTVT.

The V gene is TRBV7-3, the J gene TRBJ2-1; TRBD1 matches 9 bases. CDR3 size: 17 residues. Germline CDR1 SGHTA, CDR2 FQGTGA. Trimming removed 3 bases from V and 3 bases from J; junction bases left unmatched: 9. The CDR3 here is CASSFGQGTEYYNEQFF. CDR3 in DNA: TGTGCCAGCAGCTTCGGACAGGGGACAGAGTACTACAATGAGCAGTTCTTC.